This TCR beta chain is drawn from a study of OX40 agonist ivuxolimab in advanced cancers. Study in general: A mean age of approximately 64 years, range 23 to 79, was recorded, and approximately 80% were male.

Only in-frame clones appear in the TCRdb table, and some are missing; sequencing was by immunoSEQ multiplex PCR. The data contain 90,000 to 95,000 clones, 80% to 85% of them singletons. V was clipped by 7 bases and J by 3 bases; unmatched bases: 9. Germline V gene sequence: CDR1 MDHEN, CDR2 SYDVKM. This CDR3 comprises 14 residues. The sample in question was CD4+ or CD8+ T cells sorted from blood, obtained in a trial of the OX40 agonist ivuxolimab. This chain connects TRBV28 to TRBJ2-7, with 7 bases fitting TRBD1. The receptor was derived from an adult with an advanced solid tumor such as melanoma, head and neck, liver or kidney cancer. CDR3 bases: TGTGCCAGCAATAGACAGGGTGAAGTCTACGAGCAGTACGTC. Amino acid sequence: CASNRQGEVYEQYV.